The source of this T cell receptor beta chain is a study of spatial heterogeneity in lung cancer. Study-level background: Detected sequences consistently included more beta-chain ones than alpha-chain ones. For the average unique TCR and UMI combination, more than ten occurrences appeared in raw reads.

MiXCR was run by TCRdb on the 5' RACE reads, yielding one entry per CDR3 protein. In the table there are about 6,100 distinct CDR3 sequences, approximately 12% of which are singletons. Germline assignment: CDR1 ENHRY and CDR2 SYGVKD. V gave up 1 base and J gave up 4 bases, with 13 bases separating them. The CDR3 runs to 16 residues. This clonotype showed up many times. Because this beta chain is a stray read in a library intended to capture alpha chains, its abundance should not be given much weight. The time point: sample taken at primary tumor resection. The 60 to 90 donors had untreated early-stage non-small cell lung cancer.

The source was lung tissue, collected at surgery. The origin of this receptor is a human donor with early-stage non-small cell lung cancer. The rearrangement joins TRBV10-3 to TRBJ2-2; no reliable D call. CDR3 sequence: CAISEFADPSTGELFF. In DNA, the CDR3 is TGTGCCATCAGTGAGTTTGCGGACCCAAGCACCGGGGAGCTGTTTTTT.